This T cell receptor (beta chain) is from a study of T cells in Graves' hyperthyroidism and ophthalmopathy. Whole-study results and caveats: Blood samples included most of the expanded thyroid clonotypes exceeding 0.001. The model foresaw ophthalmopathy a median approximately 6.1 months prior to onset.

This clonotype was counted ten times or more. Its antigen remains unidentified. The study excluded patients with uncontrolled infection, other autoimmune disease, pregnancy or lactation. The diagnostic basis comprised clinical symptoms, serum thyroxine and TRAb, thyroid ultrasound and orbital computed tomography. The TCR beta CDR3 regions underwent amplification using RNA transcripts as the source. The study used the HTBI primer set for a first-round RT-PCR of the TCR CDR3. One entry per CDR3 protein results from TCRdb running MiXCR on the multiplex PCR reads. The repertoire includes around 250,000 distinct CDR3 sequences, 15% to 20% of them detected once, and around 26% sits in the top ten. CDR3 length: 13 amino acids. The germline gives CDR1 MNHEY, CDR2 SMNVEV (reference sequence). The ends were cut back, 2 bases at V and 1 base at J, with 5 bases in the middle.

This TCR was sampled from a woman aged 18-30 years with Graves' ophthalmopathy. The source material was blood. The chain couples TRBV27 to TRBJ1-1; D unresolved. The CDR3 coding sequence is TGTGCCAGCAGTTTACAGCAGAACACTGAAGCTTTCTTT. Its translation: CASSLQQNTEAFF.